The rows below give T cell receptor beta chains drawn from one sample of a study of blood T cell repertoires in COVID-19. The protocol was immunoSEQ multiplex PCR, while the TCRdb copy is restricted to in-frame clones and leaves out a portion. The table includes some 140,000 clones, around 79% detected once. Sequencing input: peripheral blood. The source of these receptors is a man aged 60-69 years with acute or convalescent COVID-19. Each CDR3 is given with its conserved first and last residue. A D gene is named only where the DNA matches it firmly. Rows give clone size only sometimes, using once, few, many, or a class for an expanded clone.

CDR3 protein,CDR3 DNA,D gene,J gene,V gene,clone size
CAWSPTLGTGSEAFF,TGTGCCTGGAGTCCGACCTTGGGGACAGGGAGTGAAGCTTTCTTT,TRBD1,TRBJ1-1,TRBV30,-
CASSLVDFTDTQYF,TGTGCCAGCAGCTTGGTGGACTTCACAGATACGCAGTATTTT,-,TRBJ2-3,TRBV5-5,-
CASSLLEEQYF,TGTGCCAGCAGCTTATTGGAGGAGCAGTACTTC,-,TRBJ2-7,TRBV7-9,-
CAISFRATDTQYF,TGTGCCATCAGTTTCCGAGCCACAGATACGCAGTATTTT,-,TRBJ2-3,TRBV10-3,-
CAWRGTGETQYF,TGTGCCTGGAGGGGGACTGGAGAGACCCAGTACTTC,-,TRBJ2-5,TRBV30,-
CASSLSEDQPQHF,TGTGCCAGCTCACTGTCGGAGGATCAGCCCCAGCATTTT,-,TRBJ1-5,TRBV18,few
CASSVNRGGTEKLFF,TGTGCCAGCAGTGTCAACAGGGGAGGAACGGAAAAACTGTTTTTT,TRBD1,TRBJ1-4,TRBV28,-
CASSEEAGNYNEQFF,TGTGCCAGCAGTGAAGAGGCAGGGAATTACAATGAGCAGTTCTTC,-,TRBJ2-1,TRBV2,-
CASIENRGSYEQYF,TGTGCCAGCATCGAGAACAGGGGTTCCTACGAGCAGTACTTC,TRBD1,TRBJ2-7,TRBV7-2,-
CASSPFSTDYGYTF,TGTGCCAGCAGCCCCTTTTCTACTGACTATGGCTACACCTTC,-,TRBJ1-2,TRBV7-2,few
CASRGTGENEKLFF,TGTGCCAGCAGGGGGACAGGGGAGAATGAAAAACTGTTTTTT,TRBD1,TRBJ1-4,TRBV28,-
CASSIQFTREQYF,TGTGCCAGTAGTATACAATTTACTAGAGAGCAGTACTTC,-,TRBJ2-7,TRBV19,-
CASSQGQGTYEQYF,TGTGCCAGCAGCCAAGGGCAGGGGACCTACGAGCAGTACTTC,-,TRBJ2-7,TRBV4-2,few
CASSQDGLAGAADTQYF,TGTGCCAGCAGCCAAGATGGGCTAGCGGGAGCGGCAGATACGCAGTATTTT,TRBD2,TRBJ2-3,TRBV4-2,-
CASSPVAGSSGNTIYF,TGTGCCAGCAGTCCCGTCGCGGGGTCCTCTGGAAACACCATATATTTT,-,TRBJ1-3,TRBV6-6,-
CSASSPGWTSRQPQHF,TGCAGTGCTAGTTCCCCGGGGTGGACGTCGCGTCAGCCCCAGCATTTT,-,TRBJ1-5,TRBV20-1,-
CASSLGAGFLNQPQHF,TGTGCCAGCAGCTTAGGGGCAGGGTTTCTCAATCAGCCCCAGCATTTT,-,TRBJ1-5,TRBV7-2,once
CASSRILAGGEETQYF,TGTGCCAGCAGTCGGATTCTTGCGGGAGGTGAAGAGACCCAGTACTTC,TRBD2,TRBJ2-5,TRBV6-2/TRBV6-3,-
CASSLDPPGNHEQYF,TGTGCCAGCAGTTTAGATCCCCCGGGAAACCACGAGCAGTACTTC,-,TRBJ2-7,TRBV28,-
CASSRPTGGLSNEQFF,TGTGCCAGCAGCCGACCGACAGGGGGCTTATCCAATGAGCAGTTCTTC,TRBD1,TRBJ2-1,TRBV6-6,-
CASSLGTSGRETQYF,TGTGCCAGCAGCTTGGGGACTAGCGGGAGAGAGACCCAGTACTTC,TRBD2,TRBJ2-5,TRBV5-6,few
CASSFLATSEYEQYF,TGTGCCAGCAGCTTTCTTGCGACTAGCGAGTACGAGCAGTACTTC,TRBD2,TRBJ2-7,TRBV7-2,-
CASSPDTVETQYF,TGTGCCAGCTCACCAGACACCGTGGAGACCCAGTACTTC,-,TRBJ2-5,TRBV18,-
CSVGRGAFF,TGCAGCGTTGGGAGGGGAGCTTTCTTT,-,TRBJ1-1,TRBV29-1,-
CASSLSRGGTEAFF,TGTGCCAGCAGCTTGTCCAGGGGTGGCACTGAAGCTTTCTTT,-,TRBJ1-1,TRBV5-6,-
CASSRRSYEQYF,TGTGCCAGCAGTCGTCGCTCCTACGAGCAGTACTTC,-,TRBJ2-7,TRBV28,-
CSYGDANYGYTF,TGCAGTTACGGGGATGCCAACTATGGCTACACCTTC,-,TRBJ1-2,TRBV29-1,-
CASSLNAGSYNEQFF,TGCGCCAGCAGCTTGAATGCGGGCTCCTACAATGAGCAGTTCTTC,-,TRBJ2-1,TRBV5-1,-
CASGATGSAEQYF,TGTGCCAGCGGAGCCACCGGGTCAGCCGAGCAGTACTTC,-,TRBJ2-7,TRBV6-5,-
CASSVTEVHNSPLHF,TGTGCCAGCAGCGTAACGGAGGTTCATAATTCACCCCTCCACTTT,-,TRBJ1-6,TRBV9,-
CASSYSGADTGELFF,TGTGCCAGCAGTTACTCTGGGGCAGACACCGGGGAGCTGTTTTTT,-,TRBJ2-2,TRBV6-2/TRBV6-3,few
CASSPARRGGNQPQHF,TGTGCCAGTAGCCCGGCCAGGCGGGGCGGCAATCAGCCCCAGCATTTT,-,TRBJ1-5,TRBV19,-
CASSPPAVHEQFF,TGTGCCAGCAGCCCCCCCGCGGTACATGAGCAGTTCTTC,-,TRBJ2-1,TRBV7-2,-
CATGKATGRSNEQFF,TGTGCCACCGGCAAGGCGACAGGGAGATCAAATGAGCAGTTCTTC,TRBD1,TRBJ2-1,TRBV5-4,-
CASSQSKTSPTDEQYF,TGTGCCAGCAGCCAATCCAAGACTAGCCCAACGGACGAGCAGTACTTC,TRBD2,TRBJ2-7,TRBV16,-
CASSPTLADLTDTQYF,TGCGCCAGCAGCCCCACCCTAGCGGACCTCACAGATACGCAGTATTTT,TRBD2,TRBJ2-3,TRBV5-1,-
CASSSGQVSTDTQYF,TGTGCCAGCAGCTCGGGACAGGTTAGCACAGATACGCAGTATTTT,TRBD1,TRBJ2-3,TRBV27,-
CASSLAISTDTQYF,TGTGCCAGCAGCTTGGCTATTAGCACAGATACGCAGTATTTT,-,TRBJ2-3,TRBV5-4,-
CASSFRQGPLHF,TGTGCCAGCAGTTTTCGTCAGGGGCCCCTCCACTTT,-,TRBJ1-6,TRBV27,-
CASSLGGGAGARYEQFF,TGTGCCAGCAGTTTAGGGGGTGGAGCGGGAGCGAGGTATGAGCAGTTCTTC,TRBD2,TRBJ2-1,TRBV27,-